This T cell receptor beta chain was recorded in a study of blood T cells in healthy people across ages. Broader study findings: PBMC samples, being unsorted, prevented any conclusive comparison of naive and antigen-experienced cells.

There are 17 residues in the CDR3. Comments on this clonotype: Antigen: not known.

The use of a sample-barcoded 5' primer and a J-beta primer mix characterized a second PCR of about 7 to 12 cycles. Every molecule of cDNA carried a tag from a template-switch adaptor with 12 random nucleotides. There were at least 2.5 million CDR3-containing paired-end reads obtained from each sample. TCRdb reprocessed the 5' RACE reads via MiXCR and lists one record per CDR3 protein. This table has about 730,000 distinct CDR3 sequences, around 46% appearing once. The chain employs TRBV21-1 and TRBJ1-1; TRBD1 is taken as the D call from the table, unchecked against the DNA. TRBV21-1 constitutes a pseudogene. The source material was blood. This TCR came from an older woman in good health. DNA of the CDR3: TGTGCCAGCAGCGAAAAATCTAGGGGCCGCATGAACACTGAAGCTTTCTTT. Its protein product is CASSEKSRGRMNTEAFF.